The 26 T cell receptor beta chains reported below all come from one sample, sequenced in a study of tissue T cells after allogeneic stem cell transplantation. TCRdb's table, derived via immunoSEQ multiplex PCR, lists solely in-frame clones and lacks some. The table shows thousands of clones, with about two fifths occurring only once. This sample's time point: mouse harvest day 14 after allogeneic transplant. Mouse grafts combined 10^7 T-cell-depleted bone marrow cells with 10^6 splenic CD5+ T cells. Sequencing was performed on skin. The receptor source for this set is a female BALB/c mouse given C57BL/6 T cells with graft-versus-host disease after an allogeneic hematopoietic cell transplant.

Relative to its sample, this clone is medium-sized. Mouse germline and gene names are used. Sequencing ends 1 residue short of the CDR3 end; the germline J gene provides the rest. The J gene is TRBJ1-2, the V gene TRBV26, with 8 bases lining up with TRBD1. Germline CDR1 KGHPV, CDR2 FQNQEV (reference sequence). With V trimmed by 4 bases and J by 2 bases, 6 bases remained unmatched. The CDR3 totals 15 residues. The sequenced CDR3 bases are TGTGCCAGCAGTCCCGTCAGGGGGCGCAACTCCGACTACACC. This translates into CASSPVRGRNSDYT. The CDR3 in full is CASSPVRGRNSDYTF. Supplemented by reference TRBV26 and TRBJ1-2, the full variable domain reads NSKVIQTPRYLVKGQGQKAKMRCIPEKGHPVVFWYQQNKNNEFKFLINFQNQEVLQQIDMTEKRFSAECPSNSPCSLEIQSSEAGDSALYLCASSPVRGRNSDYTFGSGTRLLVI.

In regard to this clone: Genes and germline are mouse. The read gets to within 1 residue of the CDR3 end, and the germline J gene fills in the rest. The rearrangement links TRBV2 to TRBJ2-5, with D tentatively TRBD1 (7 bases). V was trimmed by 0 bases and J by 5 bases, leaving 9 bases between them. The CDR3 contains 14 residues. Germline CDR1 LGHNA, CDR2 YSYQKL. The CDR3 reads CASSQERGRDTQYF. CDR3 DNA (partial): TGTGCCAGCAGCCAAGAGAGGGGGCGAGACACCCAGTAC.

Regarding this clone: Germline and genes here are mouse. The read ends 1 residue early relative to the CDR3; the germline J gene fills the gap. This chain uses TRBV19 with TRBJ1-6, with 10 bases matching TRBD1. TRBJ1-6 is an ORF, and what it does is uncertain. CDR3 size: 16 residues. Germline lookup yields CDR1 FNHDT and CDR2 SITEND (reference sequence). With V trimmed by 5 bases and J by 7 bases, 9 bases remained unmatched. The sequenced part of the CDR3 DNA is TGTGCCAGCAGCCCGAGACAGGGGGCGAGGAATTCGCCCCTCTAC. Protein: CASSPRQGARNSPLY. The full CDR3 is CASSPRQGARNSPLYF.

This clone showed up just a few times. Any gene name here is a mouse gene name. Coverage ceases 1 residue before the CDR3 finishes, and the germline J gene fills in the end. The J gene is TRBJ2-5, the V gene TRBV13-3; D is unclear. The germline V gene encodes CDR1 NNHDY and CDR2 SYVADS. This CDR3 is built from 10 residues. Trimming took 5 bases from V and 4 from J, leaving 2 bases between them. The CDR3 is CASREDTQYF. The covered CDR3 bases are TGTGCCAGCAGGGAAGACACCCAGTAC. Combining the CDR3 with reference TRBV13-3 and TRBJ2-5 gives the whole variable domain EAAVTQSPRSKVAVTGGKVTLSCHQTNNHDYMYWYRQDTGHGLRLIHYSYVADSTEKGDIPDGYKASRPSQENFSLILELASLSQTAVYFCASREDTQYFGPGTRLLVL.

About this clone itself: Gene names are the mouse ones. The CDR3 end is not reached by the read, which stops 1 residue before it; the germline J gene fills it in. The chain links TRBV12-2 to TRBJ2-2; 8 nucleotides match TRBD2. Germline V CDR1 and CDR2: SGHLS, HYDKME. V trimming: 0 bases; J trimming: 3 bases; junction bases outside the gene matches: 5. The CDR3 spans 16 residues. Here the CDR3 reads CASSLGGARDTGQLYF. The CDR3 bases that were read are TGTGCCAGCTCTCTCGGGGGGGCGCGGGACACCGGGCAGCTCTAC.

This clone is medium-sized in the sample. Mouse gene names and germline throughout. CDR3 DNA (partial): TGTGCCAGCAGTCAGGGACAGCCTTATGAACAGTAC. This gives the protein CASSQGQPYEQY. The entire CDR3 is CASSQGQPYEQYF. This chain connects TRBV26 to TRBJ2-7; TRBD1 matches 7 bases. Read sequence stops 1 residue before the CDR3 end, and the germline J gene provides the missing end. This CDR3 spans 13 amino acids. V shed 4 bases, J shed 4 bases, and the junction held 4 bases outside the gene matches. Germline CDR1 is KGHPV and CDR2 is FQNQEV (reference sequence).

With regard to this clone: Gene names follow the mouse nomenclature. The CDR3 is cut off 1 residue early in the read; its end comes from the germline J gene. The rearrangement joins TRBV31 to TRBJ1-3, with TRBD1 matching over 11 bases. Germline values: CDR1 GKSSPN, CDR2 SITVG. V lost 1 base and J lost 4; bases outside the gene matches: 3. The CDR3 spans 15 residues. CDR3 DNA (partial): TGTGCCTGGAGTCGGGACAGGGGGTCGGGAAATACGCTCTAT. The encoded protein is CAWSRDRGSGNTLY. The entire CDR3 is CAWSRDRGSGNTLYF.

In its sample, this clone ranks as medium-sized. Genes and germline come from the mouse. Coverage ceases 1 residue before the CDR3 finishes, and the germline J gene fills in the end. This rearrangement joins TRBV3 to TRBJ2-3, with D possibly being TRBD2 (7 bases). Trimming pared 6 bases from V and 1 base from J, leaving 14 bases between. The CDR3 has 15 residues. From germline, CDR1 is SNHLY and CDR2 FYNGKV (reference sequence). The CDR3 region is CASRQGLGGAETLYF. The covered CDR3 bases are TGTGCCAGCAGGCAGGGGCTGGGGGGTGCAGAAACGCTGTAT. Full variable domain (remainder filled in from reference TRBV3 and TRBJ2-3): GPKVLQIPSHQIIDMGQMVTLNCDPVSNHLYFYWYKQILGQQMEFLVNFYNGKVMEKSKLFKDQFSVERPDGSYFTLKIQPTALEDSAVYFCASRQGLGGAETLYFGSGTRLTVL.

This clone is judged medium-sized. Each gene name is a mouse one. The CDR3 end lies 1 residue beyond the end of the read and is filled in from the germline J gene. This chain links TRBV17 with TRBJ2-2; 8 bases agree with TRBD2. Trimming cost V 3 bases and J 3 bases; bases outside gene matches: 0. In germline, CDR1 is MNHDT, CDR2 YYDKIL. The CDR3 consists of 14 residues. The CDR3 reads CASSRGGHTGQLYF. CDR3 DNA, as far as it was read: TGTGCTAGCAGTAGGGGGGGGCACACCGGGCAGCTCTAC.

With regard to this clone: Mouse gene names apply. The covered CDR3 bases are TGTGCCAGCAGTCTGTCGGAGAACACAGAAGTCTTC. Amino acid sequence: CASSLSENTEVF. The entire CDR3 protein is CASSLSENTEVFF. The chain employs TRBV26 and TRBJ1-1; D gene ambiguous. The read terminates 1 residue ahead of where the CDR3 ends, so the germline J gene completes it. Trimming left V 0 bases short and J 0 bases short, with 2 bases between. The CDR3 length is 13 residues. The V gene's germline CDR1 is KGHPV and CDR2 FQNQEV (reference sequence).

This clone is labeled medium-sized. Gene labels here are mouse ones. Read sequence stops 1 residue before the CDR3 end, and the germline J gene provides the missing end. V gene TRBV1 combines with J gene TRBJ1-4, with D maybe TRBD1 (5 bases). The V end lost 1 base, the J end lost 0 bases, and 12 bases lay between the germline ends. The V gene's germline CDR1 is NSQYPW and CDR2 LRSPGD (reference sequence). CDR3 length equals 17 residues. CDR3 bases read: TGCACCTGCAGTGCAGCCCCGGGGGGAATTTCCAACGAAAGATTATTT. It yields the protein CTCSAAPGGISNERLF. The complete CDR3 sequence is CTCSAAPGGISNERLFF.

Points on this clone: Gene names and germline match the mouse. The read terminates 1 residue ahead of where the CDR3 ends, so the germline J gene completes it. The chain links TRBV13-2 to TRBJ2-2; D is tentatively TRBD1 or TRBD2 (5 bases each). Per germline, CDR1 NNHNN and CDR2 SYGAGS (reference sequence). With 3 bases removed from V and 0 bases from J, the gap between germline ends came to 6 bases. The CDR3 extends over 14 amino acids. CDR3 region: CASGGGSNTGQLYF. CDR3 DNA, as far as it was read: TGTGCCAGCGGTGGGGGGTCAAACACCGGGCAGCTCTAC.

This clone was detected a few times. Gene names refer to mouse genes. The missing CDR3 end, 1 residue past where the read stops, is filled in from the germline J gene. This chain uses TRBV26 with TRBJ1-1; the D gene is possibly TRBD1 (5 bases). V was shortened by 3 bases and J by 0 bases, with 8 bases between the two germline ends. The CDR3 is 14 residues long. Germline CDR1 reads KGHPV; CDR2 reads FQNQEV (reference sequence). The sequenced part of the CDR3 DNA is TGTGCCAGCAGTCTACCGGGGGCAAACACAGAAGTCTTC. Translated, it gives CASSLPGANTEVF. The full-length CDR3 reads as CASSLPGANTEVFF.

A word on this clone: Here the gene names and germline are mouse. The CDR3 goes on 1 residue after the read ends, and that part is filled in from the germline J gene. The chain couples TRBV16 to TRBJ1-1, with D uncertain. CDR1 and CDR2 from the germline V gene are SGHSA and FRNQAP. The CDR3 has 13 amino acids. Trimming cost V 1 base and J 1 base, with 4 bases left between them. The part of the CDR3 DNA that was read is TGTGCAAGCAGCTTAGTTCGGAACACAGAAGTCTTC. It codes for CASSLVRNTEVF. The entire CDR3 protein is CASSLVRNTEVFF.

Note on this clone: Genes here carry mouse names. The CDR3 goes on 1 residue after the read ends, and that part is filled in from the germline J gene. V gene TRBV3 combines with J gene TRBJ2-7, with 12 bases lining up with TRBD2. The length of the CDR3 is 14 residues. CDR1 SNHLY and CDR2 FYNGKV come from the germline V gene (reference sequence). The V segment lost 5 bases and the J segment 4 bases; nucleotides outside the gene matches: 3. Partial CDR3 DNA: TGTGCCAGCAGCCAGGACTGGGGGGGGTATGAACAGTAC. It translates to CASSQDWGGYEQY. The full CDR3 is CASSQDWGGYEQYF.

In regard to this clone: Genes here carry mouse names. The sequenced fragment ends 1 residue before the CDR3 boundary, so the rest is inferred from the germline J gene. The rearrangement joins TRBV16 to TRBJ1-2; tentative D call: TRBD1 (6 bases). Germline CDR1 and CDR2: SGHSA and FRNQAP. This CDR3 is 15 amino acids long. The V and J ends lost 5 bases and 0 bases respectively, with 13 bases between them. The CDR3 is CASSMPGTTNSDYTF. The sequenced CDR3 bases are TGTGCAAGCAGCATGCCCGGGACAACAAACTCCGACTACACC.

This clone is medium-sized. Mouse germline and gene names are used. The read is 1 residue too short to cover the CDR3 end, so that end is filled in from the germline J gene. The chain is built from TRBV26 and TRBJ1-2; 9 bases are shared with TRBD1. With 4 bases clipped from V and 5 bases from J, the junction kept 8 bases outside the gene matches. CDR1 is KGHPV, CDR2 FQNQEV, per germline (reference sequence). The CDR3 has 15 amino acids. The sequenced part of the CDR3 DNA is TGTGCCAGCAGTCACAACAGGGGGCTAGGGTCCGACTACACC. Its protein is CASSHNRGLGSDYT. In full, the CDR3 is CASSHNRGLGSDYTF.

On this clone itself: The gene names given are mouse names. The observed sequence ends 1 residue before the CDR3 terminus, with the missing tail filled in from the germline J gene. V usage is TRBV4 and J usage is TRBJ2-5; TRBD2 agrees at 7 bases. Germline assignment: CDR1 LGHDT and CDR2 YNNKQL (reference sequence). CDR3 size: 13 residues. Germline trimming cut 4 bases from V and 4 bases from J; bases unmatched to any gene: 2. CDR3 DNA, as far as it was read: TGTGCCAGCAGCTTACTGGGGAAAGACACCCAGTAC. Its protein is CASSLLGKDTQY. The entire CDR3 protein reads CASSLLGKDTQYF. The entire variable domain, with the rest obtained from reference TRBV4 and TRBJ2-5, is as follows: ETAVFQTPNYHVTQVGNEVSFNCKQTLGHDTMYWYKQDSKKLLKIMFSYNNKQLIVNETVPRRFSPQSSDKAHLNLRIKSVEPEDSAVYLCASSLLGKDTQYFGPGTRLLVL.

This clone came up a few times. The germline and genes are mouse ones. The CDR3 is cut off 1 residue early in the read; its end comes from the germline J gene. The chain joins TRBV3 to TRBJ1-1, with D hard to call. Trimming pared 4 bases from V and 0 bases from J, leaving 6 bases between. The CDR3 loop spans 13 amino acids. From germline, CDR1 is SNHLY and CDR2 FYNGKV (reference sequence). This CDR3 is CASSSSANTEVFF. The sequenced part of the CDR3 DNA is TGTGCCAGCAGCTCCTCAGCAAACACAGAAGTCTTC.

This clone is medium-sized in the sample. Gene names are mouse gene names. With the read ending 1 residue before the CDR3 end, the germline J gene is used to fill in that end. This chain connects TRBV16 to TRBJ2-5; the D gene is possibly TRBD1 (6 bases). V gave up 0 bases and J gave up 5 bases, with 6 bases separating them. The germline V gene encodes CDR1 SGHSA and CDR2 FRNQAP. The CDR3 runs to 13 residues. The CDR3 reads CASSLDRGDTQYF. The DNA read from the CDR3 is TGTGCAAGCAGCTTAGACAGGGGAGACACCCAGTAC.

This clone has only a few counts. Gene names follow the mouse nomenclature. Read sequence stops 1 residue before the CDR3 end, and the germline J gene provides the missing end. The rearrangement joins TRBV3 to TRBJ2-7, with TRBD2 matching 7 bases. The germline V gene encodes CDR1 SNHLY and CDR2 FYNGKV (reference sequence). The trim removed 6 bases at V and 0 bases at J, leaving 5 bases unmatched. There are 14 residues in the CDR3. The sequenced CDR3 bases are TGTGCCAGCAGGACCTTGGGGGGCTCCTATGAACAGTAC. Protein product: CASRTLGGSYEQY. The CDR3, in full, reads CASRTLGGSYEQYF.

A remark on this clone: The gene names here belong to mouse. The sequence runs out 1 residue before the end of the CDR3; the remainder is reconstructed from the germline J gene. This chain links TRBV26 with TRBJ2-3, with D unclear. This CDR3 region has 14 residues. The germline V gene encodes CDR1 KGHPV and CDR2 FQNQEV (reference sequence). V lost 2 bases and J 0 bases, leaving 6 bases between the germline ends. The CDR3: CASSLRISAETLYF. The covered CDR3 bases are TGTGCCAGCAGTCTGAGAATTAGTGCAGAAACGCTGTAT.

In the case of this clone: A much larger clone lies one base from this, so it may be a read error. Germline and genes here are mouse. The read ends 1 residue shy of where the CDR3 ends; the end is completed using the germline J gene. V usage is TRBV13-1 and J usage is TRBJ1-4; D call uncertain. The CDR3 extends over 11 amino acids. Germline V gene data show CDR1 as NSHNY and CDR2 as SYGAGN. With 5 bases removed from V and 4 bases from J, the gap between germline ends came to 3 bases. The part of the CDR3 DNA that was read is TGTGCCAGCAGGGTCAACGAAAGATTATTT. It is translated as CASRVNERLF. The entire CDR3 protein reads CASRVNERLFF.

Regarding this clone: Gene names follow the mouse nomenclature. The observed sequence ends 1 residue before the CDR3 terminus, with the missing tail filled in from the germline J gene. The gene calls are TRBV26 and TRBJ2-5, with 10 bases identical to TRBD1. The CDR3 length is 14 residues. The J segment lost 8 bases and the V segment lost 1 base, leaving 3 bases of the junction unmatched. Germline CDR1 reads KGHPV; CDR2 reads FQNQEV (reference sequence). The covered CDR3 bases are TGTGCCAGCAGTCTGTTTGGACAGGGGGTCACCCAGTAC. This gives the protein CASSLFGQGVTQY. In full, the CDR3 is CASSLFGQGVTQYF.

Concerning this clone itself: Gene names follow the mouse nomenclature. The observed sequence ends 1 residue before the CDR3 terminus, with the missing tail filled in from the germline J gene. Other DNA sequences of this sample code for an identical CDR3. This chain uses TRBV15 with TRBJ2-7, with 8 bases aligning to TRBD2. The germline V gene encodes CDR1 SGHND and CDR2 FRSKSL. The CDR3 is 14 residues long. V shed 1 base and J 7 bases; nucleotides not matched to a gene: 6. CDR3 residues: CASSLVGGAGEQYF. The covered CDR3 bases are TGTGCCAGCAGTTTAGTGGGGGGGGCGGGGGAACAGTAC.

Turning to this clone: The germline and genes are mouse ones. The sequence runs out 1 residue before the end of the CDR3; the remainder is reconstructed from the germline J gene. The chain joins TRBV13-3 to TRBJ2-7, with D possibly matching TRBD1 (6 bases). Germline lookup yields CDR1 NNHDY and CDR2 SYVADS. This CDR3 spans 13 amino acids. V was cut by 5 bases and J by 0 bases, with 9 bases left in between. CDR3 DNA, as far as it was read: TGTGCCAGCAGAAGACAGGCCTCCTATGAACAGTAC. Encoded protein: CASRRQASYEQY. The CDR3 in full is CASRRQASYEQYF.